This TCR beta chain appears in the sequencing data of a study of regulatory T cells in long-lasting Graves disease. The study, taken as a whole, reports: Persistent Graves' patients showed a TCR diversity that was lower than that of newly diagnosed ones.

Construction of the TCR beta libraries employed iRepertoire HTBI primers in conjunction with Arm-PCR of CDR3 regions. Using its own MiXCR run on the multiplex PCR reads, TCRdb lists one record per CDR3 protein. The sample comprises about 530,000 distinct CDR3 sequences, about 16% of which are singletons, and approximately 25% rests with the top ten. Time point denoted: newly diagnosed GD, antithyroid drugs for less than 3 months. Isolated PBMC RNA provided the starting material for the TCR library. The V and J ends lost 4 bases and 5 bases, in that order; junction bases with no gene match: 8. The CDR3 sequence is 15 residues long. As regards this clonotype: Its target is not known.

The same data also contributed to another study, on T cells in Graves' hyperthyroidism and ophthalmopathy.

The TCR originated in a woman aged 35 to 59 with Graves disease. The V gene is TRBV12-3 or TRBV12-4, the J gene TRBJ2-5; 9 nucleotides agree with TRBD2. The input for sequencing was peripheral blood mononuclear cells (PBMCs), taken at new diagnosis, from a patient treated with antithyroid drugs. CDR3: CASSWRGGFGETQYF. Here the CDR3 DNA reads TGTGCCAGCAGTTGGCGGGGGGGATTTGGGGAGACCCAGTACTTC.